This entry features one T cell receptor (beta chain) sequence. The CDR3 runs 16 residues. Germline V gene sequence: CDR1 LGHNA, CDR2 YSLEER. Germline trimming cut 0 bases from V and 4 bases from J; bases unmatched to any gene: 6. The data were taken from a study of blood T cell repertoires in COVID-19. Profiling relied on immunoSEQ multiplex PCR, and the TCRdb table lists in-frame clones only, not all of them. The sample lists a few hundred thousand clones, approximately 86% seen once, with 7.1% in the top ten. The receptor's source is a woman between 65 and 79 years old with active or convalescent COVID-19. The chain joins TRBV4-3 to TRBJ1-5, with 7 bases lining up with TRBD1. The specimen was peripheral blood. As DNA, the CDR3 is TGCGCCAGCAGCCAAGATAACAGGGGATGGAATCAGCCCCAGCATTTT. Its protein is CASSQDNRGWNQPQHF.